These T cell receptor beta chains were read from a single sample in a study of CD8+ T cells in alopecia areata. The assay was immunoSEQ multiplex PCR, and TCRdb's table has in-frame clones only and misses some. The repertoire holds more than 200,000 clones, with 43% as singletons. The sequencing here drew on CD4+ T cells sorted from blood, taken at approximately week 36, from a patient treated with tofacitinib. These TCRs come from a human donor with alopecia areata. CDR3s include the opening cysteine and the closing phenylalanine or tryptophan. A D gene is named only where the DNA matches it firmly. Clone size is given for some rows only: seen once, a few or many times, or a class if the clone is expanded.

D	J	V	size	DNA	CDR3
TRBD1	TRBJ1-2	TRBV7-9	NA	TGTGCCAGCAGCTACGCCGGGACAGGGAATATTGACTATGGCTACACCTTC	CASSYAGTGNIDYGYTF
NA	TRBJ2-1	TRBV6-1	NA	TGTGCCAGCAGTGAACGAGAGAGAGGGACGCTCCGGAGGGACAATGAGCAGTTCTTC	CASSERERGTLRRDNEQFF
NA	TRBJ2-5	TRBV25-1	few	TGTGCCAGCAGTGAAAGACTGAGAGAGACCCAGTACTTC	CASSERLRETQYF
NA	TRBJ2-4	TRBV28	few	TGTGCCAGCAGTCAATCTACAGGGCGGAACATTCAGTACTTC	CASSQSTGRNIQYF
NA	TRBJ1-1	TRBV10-3	few	TGTGCCATCAGTGAGTCGTGGGGTACCGCTGAAGCTTTCTTT	CAISESWGTAEAFF
TRBD1	TRBJ1-1	TRBV18	NA	TGTGCCAGCTCGGGCACAGGGGCCATGAACACTGAAGCTTTCTTT	CASSGTGAMNTEAFF
NA	TRBJ1-2	TRBV29-1	NA	TGCAGCGTTTCTGACGGGGCCTTGGACACCTTC	CSVSDGALDTF
TRBD2	TRBJ2-7	TRBV5-1	few	TGCGCCAGCAGCTTGGGACTAGCGGGAGTCCACGAGCAGTACTTC	CASSLGLAGVHEQYF
TRBD1	TRBJ1-5	TRBV9	NA	TGTGCCAGCAGCGCCGGGACAGGGGGTCGGAATCAGCCCCAGCATTTT	CASSAGTGGRNQPQHF
TRBD1	TRBJ2-7	TRBV10-3	NA	TGTGCCATCACCTCGGGACAGGGGCAGTACGAGCAGTACTTC	CAITSGQGQYEQYF
NA	TRBJ2-3	TRBV28	few	TGTGCCAGCAGTTTACCGGGGATTAGCACAGATACGCAGTATTTT	CASSLPGISTDTQYF
NA	TRBJ2-5	TRBV7-2	NA	TGTGCCAGCAGCAAAGGGAGGGAGACCCAGTACTTC	CASSKGRETQYF
TRBD2	TRBJ2-1	TRBV5-1	few	TGCGCCAGCAGCTTGGCTCAGAGCGGGGGGGAGCAGTTCTTC	CASSLAQSGGEQFF
TRBD1	TRBJ1-5	TRBV29-1	NA	TGCAGCGTGGGGACAGGGAGCAATCAGCCCCAGCATTTT	CSVGTGSNQPQHF
NA	TRBJ2-3	TRBV7-3	few	TGTGCCAGCAGCTTAGGAATGGCCAACACAGATACGCAGTATTTT	CASSLGMANTDTQYF
NA	TRBJ2-3	TRBV7-9	few	TGTGCCAGCAGCTTAGATCCCTCCACAGATACGCAGTATTTT	CASSLDPSTDTQYF
NA	TRBJ1-2	TRBV28	NA	TGTGCCAGCAGCAAATTAACTAACTATGGCTACACCTTC	CASSKLTNYGYTF
NA	TRBJ2-1	TRBV20-1	once	TGCAGTGCCAGGTGGGAGGATGAGCAGTTCTTC	CSARWEDEQFF
NA	TRBJ2-7	TRBV1	NA	TGCACCAGCAGCCAAACCGGGACTAGCGGGAAAAGCCCGTACTTC	CTSSQTGTSGKSPYF
NA	TRBJ2-5	TRBV6-5	NA	TGTGCCAGCAGTTACCCCGCTGGTGGGGTGGAGACCCAGTACTTC	CASSYPAGGVETQYF
NA	TRBJ2-2	TRBV19	few	TGTGCCAGTAGTATATCGGGCACCGGGGAGCTGTTTTTT	CASSISGTGELFF
NA	TRBJ1-5	TRBV30	few	TGTGCCTGGGCTGACAGATCTAATCAGCCCCAGCATTTT	CAWADRSNQPQHF
NA	TRBJ2-4	TRBV2	NA	TGTGCCAGCAGGCCCGCCAGGGCAGCCAAAAACATTCAGTACTTC	CASRPARAAKNIQYF
NA	TRBJ1-2	TRBV6-5	NA	TGTGCCATCCGGACTGACAACTATGGCTACACCTTC	CAIRTDNYGYTF
NA	TRBJ2-5	TRBV29-1	few	TGCAGCGTAAAGGAGACCCAGTACTTC	CSVKETQYF
NA	TRBJ2-1	TRBV7-2	NA	TGTGCCAGCTCCTTTGAATACAACAATGAGCAGTTCTTC	CASSFEYNNEQFF
NA	TRBJ1-5	TRBV2	NA	TGTGCCAGCAGTGAGGGCCCGATCCGGCCCCAGCATTTT	CASSEGPIRPQHF
TRBD2	TRBJ2-7	TRBV7-2	NA	TGTGCCAGCAGCTCATCCGGGACTAGCGCTTACGAGCAGTACTTC	CASSSSGTSAYEQYF
NA	TRBJ2-7	TRBV9	NA	TGTGCCAGCAGCGTAGAGCTAGCTCCCTACGAGCAGTACTTC	CASSVELAPYEQYF
NA	TRBJ2-6	TRBV29-1	few	TGCAGCGTCACCTCAGGACAGCTACTCTCTGGGGCCAACGTCCTGACTTTC	CSVTSGQLLSGANVLTF
NA	TRBJ2-7	TRBV7-9	NA	TGTGCCAGCAGCTTAACCGCGAGTGAGCAGTACTTC	CASSLTASEQYF
TRBD1	TRBJ2-3	TRBV10-3	NA	TGTGCCATCAGTGGCGGACAGGTTGAAGGTTACGATACGCAGTATTTT	CAISGGQVEGYDTQYF
NA	TRBJ2-3	TRBV15	NA	TGTGCCACCAGCAGAGAACAGATCGGCACAGATACGCAGTATTTT	CATSREQIGTDTQYF
NA	TRBJ1-3	TRBV30	NA	TGTGCCTGGAGTTCCTCTCAGACCGTTCTCTCTGGAAACACCATATATTTT	CAWSSSQTVLSGNTIYF
NA	TRBJ2-1	TRBV14	NA	TGTGCCAGCAGCCAATTCTATGAGCAGTTCTTC	CASSQFYEQFF
NA	TRBJ2-1	TRBV7-2	few	TGTGCCAGCACCATAGTTCAGGGAGACTACAATGAGCAGTTCTTC	CASTIVQGDYNEQFF
NA	TRBJ2-6	TRBV5-1	NA	TGCGCCAGCAGTCTACCCTCCTCTGGGGCCAACGTCCTGACTTTC	CASSLPSSGANVLTF
TRBD2	TRBJ2-1	TRBV6-1	few	TGTGCCAGTGCCGTTAGCGGGATCTACAATGAGCAGTTCTTC	CASAVSGIYNEQFF
NA	TRBJ2-5	TRBV25-1	NA	TGTGCCAGCAGTGAAGGTGGAACCCCCGGGACCCAGTACTTC	CASSEGGTPGTQYF
NA	TRBJ1-2	TRBV7-2	few	TGTGCCAGCAGCCTAGGACAACTCACCCACTATGGCTACACCTTC	CASSLGQLTHYGYTF
NA	TRBJ1-5	TRBV5-4	NA	TGCGCCAGCAGCCCCGGAGGACATCAGCCCCAGCATTTT	CASSPGGHQPQHF